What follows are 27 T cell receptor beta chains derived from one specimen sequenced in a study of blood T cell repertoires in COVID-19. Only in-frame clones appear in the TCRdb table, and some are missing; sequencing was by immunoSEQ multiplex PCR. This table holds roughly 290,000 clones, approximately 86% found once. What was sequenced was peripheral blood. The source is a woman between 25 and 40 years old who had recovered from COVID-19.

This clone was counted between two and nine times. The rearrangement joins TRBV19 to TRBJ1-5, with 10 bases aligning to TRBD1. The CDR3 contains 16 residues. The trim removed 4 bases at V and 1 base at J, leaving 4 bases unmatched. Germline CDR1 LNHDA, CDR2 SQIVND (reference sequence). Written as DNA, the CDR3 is TGTGCCAGTAGTAGCCGACAGGGGGCAAGCAATCAGCCCCAGCATTTT. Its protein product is CASSSRQGASNQPQHF.

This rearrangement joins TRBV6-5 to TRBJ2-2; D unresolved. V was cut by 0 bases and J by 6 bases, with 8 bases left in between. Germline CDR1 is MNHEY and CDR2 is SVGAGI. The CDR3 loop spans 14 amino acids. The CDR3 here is CASSYSLVAGELFF. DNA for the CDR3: TGTGCCAGCAGTTACTCGCTTGTAGCCGGGGAGCTGTTTTTT.

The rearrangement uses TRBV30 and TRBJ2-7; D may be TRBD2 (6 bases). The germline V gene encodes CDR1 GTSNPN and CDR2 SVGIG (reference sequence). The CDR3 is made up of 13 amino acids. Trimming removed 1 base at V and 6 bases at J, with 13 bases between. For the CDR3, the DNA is TGTGCCTGGAGTGGACCCCGGAGGGTCGAGCAGTACTTC. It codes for CAWSGPRRVEQYF.

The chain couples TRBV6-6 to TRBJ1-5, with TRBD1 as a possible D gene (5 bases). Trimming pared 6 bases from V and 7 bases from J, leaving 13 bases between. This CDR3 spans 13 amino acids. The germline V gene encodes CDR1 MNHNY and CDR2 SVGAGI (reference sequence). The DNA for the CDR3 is TGTGCCAGCAGCGACCAGGGTACCCAGCCCCAGCATTTT. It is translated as CASSDQGTQPQHF.

The DNA for the CDR3 is TGTGCCAGCACCTACCCCGAGAGCGGGAGTGTCGAGCAGTACTTC. This encodes CASTYPESGSVEQYF. The J gene is TRBJ2-7, the V gene TRBV7-9; TRBD2 agrees at 8 bases. Germline V CDR1 and CDR2: SEHNR, FQNEAQ (reference sequence). This CDR3 region has 15 residues. Germline trimming cut 7 bases from V and 6 bases from J; bases unmatched to any gene: 14.

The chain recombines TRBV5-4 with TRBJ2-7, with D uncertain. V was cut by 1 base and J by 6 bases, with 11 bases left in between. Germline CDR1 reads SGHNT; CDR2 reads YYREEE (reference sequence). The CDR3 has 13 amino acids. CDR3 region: CASSLSLSPEQYF. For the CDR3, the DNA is TGTGCCAGCAGCTTGTCCCTTTCTCCCGAGCAGTACTTC.

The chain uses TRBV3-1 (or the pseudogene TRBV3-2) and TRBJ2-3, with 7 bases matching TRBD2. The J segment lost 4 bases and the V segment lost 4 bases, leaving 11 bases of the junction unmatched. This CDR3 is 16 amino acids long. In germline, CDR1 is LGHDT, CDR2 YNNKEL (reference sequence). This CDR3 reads CASSPYGGSSADTQYF. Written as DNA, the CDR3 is TGTGCCAGCAGCCCCTACGGGGGGAGCTCGGCAGATACGCAGTATTTT.

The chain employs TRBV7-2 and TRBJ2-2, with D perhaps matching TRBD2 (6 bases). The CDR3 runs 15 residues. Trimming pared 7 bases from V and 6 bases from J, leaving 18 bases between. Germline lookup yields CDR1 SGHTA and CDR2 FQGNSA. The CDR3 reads CASNPGLRPPGELFF. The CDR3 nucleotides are TGTGCCAGCAACCCGGGACTCCGGCCCCCCGGGGAGCTGTTTTTT. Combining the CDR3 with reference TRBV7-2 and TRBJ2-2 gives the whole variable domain GAGVSQSPSNKVTEKGKDVELRCDPISGHTALYWYRQSLGQGLEFLIYFQGNSAPDKSGLPSDRFSAERTGGSVSTLTIQRTQQEDSAVYLCASNPGLRPPGELFFGEGSRLTVL.

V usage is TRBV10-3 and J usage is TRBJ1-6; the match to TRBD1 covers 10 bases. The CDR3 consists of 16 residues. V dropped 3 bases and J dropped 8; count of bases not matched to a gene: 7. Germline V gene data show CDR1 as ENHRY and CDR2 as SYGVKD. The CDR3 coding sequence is TGTGCCATCAGTGACCAGTCTGGGACAGGGGATTCACCCCTCCACTTT. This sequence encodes CAISDQSGTGDSPLHF.

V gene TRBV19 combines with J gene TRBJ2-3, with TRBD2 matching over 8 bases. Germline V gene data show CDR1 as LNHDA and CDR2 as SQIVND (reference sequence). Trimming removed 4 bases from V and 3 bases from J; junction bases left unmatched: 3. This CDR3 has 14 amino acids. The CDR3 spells CASSTGGRTDTQYF. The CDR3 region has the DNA TGTGCCAGTAGTACGGGAGGGAGAACAGATACGCAGTATTTT.

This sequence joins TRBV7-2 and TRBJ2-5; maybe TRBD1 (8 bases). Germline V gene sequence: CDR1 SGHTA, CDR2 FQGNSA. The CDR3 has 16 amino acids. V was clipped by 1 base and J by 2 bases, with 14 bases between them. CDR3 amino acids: CASSLEGGTGQETQYF. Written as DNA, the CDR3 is TGTGCCAGCAGCTTAGAGGGAGGGACAGGACAAGAGACCCAGTACTTC. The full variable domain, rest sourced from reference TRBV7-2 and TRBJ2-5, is GAGVSQSPSNKVTEKGKDVELRCDPISGHTALYWYRQSLGQGLEFLIYFQGNSAPDKSGLPSDRFSAERTGGSVSTLTIQRTQQEDSAVYLCASSLEGGTGQETQYFGPGTRLLVL.

The CDR3 DNA sequence: TGTGCCAGCAGTCCCGATCTAGCGCCAGATACGCAGTATTTT. It translates to CASSPDLAPDTQYF. The rearrangement links TRBV27 to TRBJ2-3, with a possible D match to TRBD2 (6 bases). From germline, CDR1 is MNHEY and CDR2 SMNVEV (reference sequence). The CDR3 is 14 amino acids. V was shortened by 5 bases and J by 4 bases, with 13 bases between the two germline ends.

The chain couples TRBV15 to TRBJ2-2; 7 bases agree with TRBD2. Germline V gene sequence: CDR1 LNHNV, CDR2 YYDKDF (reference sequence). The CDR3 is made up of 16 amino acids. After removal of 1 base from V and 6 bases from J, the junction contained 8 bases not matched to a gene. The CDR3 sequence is CATSRASGRAAGELFF. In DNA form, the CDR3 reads TGTGCCACCAGCAGAGCGAGTGGGAGGGCCGCCGGGGAGCTGTTTTTT.

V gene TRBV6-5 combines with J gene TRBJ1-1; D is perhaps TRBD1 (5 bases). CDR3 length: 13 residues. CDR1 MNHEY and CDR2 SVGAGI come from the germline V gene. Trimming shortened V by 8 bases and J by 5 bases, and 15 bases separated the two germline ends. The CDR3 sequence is CASGAEALTEAFF. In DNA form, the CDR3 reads TGTGCCAGCGGGGCAGAGGCCTTAACTGAAGCTTTCTTT.

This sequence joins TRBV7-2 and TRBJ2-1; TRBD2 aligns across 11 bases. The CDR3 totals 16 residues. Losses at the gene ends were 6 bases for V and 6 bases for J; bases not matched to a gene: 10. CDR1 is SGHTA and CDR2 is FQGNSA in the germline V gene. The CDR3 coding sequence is TGTGCCAGCAGTCGGCCGGGACTAGCGGACCTCAATGAGCAGTTCTTC. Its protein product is CASSRPGLADLNEQFF.

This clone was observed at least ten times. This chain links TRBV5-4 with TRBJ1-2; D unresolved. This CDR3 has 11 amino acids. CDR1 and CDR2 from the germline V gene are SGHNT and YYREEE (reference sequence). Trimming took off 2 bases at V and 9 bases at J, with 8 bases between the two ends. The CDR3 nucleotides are TGTGCCAGCAGCTTAGAGGCAAGCTACACCTTC. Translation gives CASSLEASYTF.

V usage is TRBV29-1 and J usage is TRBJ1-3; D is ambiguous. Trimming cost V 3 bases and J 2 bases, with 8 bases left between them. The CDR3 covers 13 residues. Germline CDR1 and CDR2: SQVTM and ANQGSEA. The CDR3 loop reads CSVDAGPGNTIYF. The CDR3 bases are TGCAGCGTTGACGCGGGTCCTGGAAACACCATATATTTT.

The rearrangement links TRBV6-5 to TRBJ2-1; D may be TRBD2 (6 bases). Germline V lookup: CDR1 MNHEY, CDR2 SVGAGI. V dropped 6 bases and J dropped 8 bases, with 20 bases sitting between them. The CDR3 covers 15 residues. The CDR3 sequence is CASRSFWDWGDEQFF. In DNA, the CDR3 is TGTGCCAGCAGGTCCTTTTGGGACTGGGGGGATGAGCAGTTCTTC.

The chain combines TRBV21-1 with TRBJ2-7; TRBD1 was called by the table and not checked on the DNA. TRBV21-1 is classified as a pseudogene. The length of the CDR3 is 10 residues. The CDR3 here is CASSKLEGDF. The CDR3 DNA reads TGTGCCAGCAGCAAACTTGAAGGGGACTTC.

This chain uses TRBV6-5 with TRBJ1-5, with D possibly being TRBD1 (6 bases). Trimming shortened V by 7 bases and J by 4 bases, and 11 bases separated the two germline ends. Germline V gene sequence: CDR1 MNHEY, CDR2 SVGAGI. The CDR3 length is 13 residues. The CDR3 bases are TGTGCCAGCACCGAAAGGGGGAATCAGCCCCAGCATTTT. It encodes CASTERGNQPQHF.

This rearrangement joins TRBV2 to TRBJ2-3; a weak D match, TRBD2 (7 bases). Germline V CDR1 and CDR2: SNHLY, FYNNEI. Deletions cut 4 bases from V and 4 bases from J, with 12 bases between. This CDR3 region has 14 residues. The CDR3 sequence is CASSGGAGADTQYF. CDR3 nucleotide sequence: TGTGCCAGCAGTGGGGGGGCGGGAGCAGATACGCAGTATTTT.

For the CDR3, the DNA is TGTGCCAGTAGTATGTGGACTAGCGACACAGATACGCAGTATTTT. Translated: CASSMWTSDTDTQYF. This sequence joins TRBV19 and TRBJ2-3; the match to TRBD2 covers 9 bases. The V gene end was trimmed by 3 bases and the J gene end by 2 bases; junction bases not matched to a gene: 3. Germline loops: CDR1 LNHDA, CDR2 SQIVND (reference sequence). The CDR3 has 15 amino acids.

The CDR3 loop reads CASSETALGPQHF. CDR3 sequence (DNA): TGCGCCAGCAGTGAAACTGCGCTTGGGCCCCAGCATTTT. This chain uses TRBV10-2 with TRBJ1-5; D is unresolved. The CDR3 totals 13 residues. Germline V gene sequence: CDR1 WSHSY, CDR2 SAAADI. V dropped 3 bases and J dropped 9 bases, with 12 bases sitting between them.

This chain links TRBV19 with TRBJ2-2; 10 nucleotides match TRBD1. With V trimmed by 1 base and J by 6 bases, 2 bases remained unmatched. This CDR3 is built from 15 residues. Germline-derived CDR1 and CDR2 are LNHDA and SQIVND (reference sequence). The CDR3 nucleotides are TGTGCCAGTAGTATAGGGGACAGGGGACCCGGGGAGCTGTTTTTT. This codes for CASSIGDRGPGELFF.

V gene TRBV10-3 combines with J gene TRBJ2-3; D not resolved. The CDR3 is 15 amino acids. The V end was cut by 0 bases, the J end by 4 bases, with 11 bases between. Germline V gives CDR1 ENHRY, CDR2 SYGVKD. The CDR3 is CAISESNRGPDTQYF. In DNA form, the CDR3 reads TGTGCCATCAGTGAGTCGAATCGTGGCCCAGATACGCAGTATTTT.

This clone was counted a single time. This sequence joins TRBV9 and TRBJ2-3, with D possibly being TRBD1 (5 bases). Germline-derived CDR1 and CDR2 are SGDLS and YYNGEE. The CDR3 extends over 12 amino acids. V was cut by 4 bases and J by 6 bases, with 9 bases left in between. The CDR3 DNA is TGTGCCAGCAGCCAGGGCGCGGATACGCAGTATTTT. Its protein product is CASSQGADTQYF.

CDR3 sequence (DNA): TGTGCCAGCAGCACCCAAGGGGCCCCACTCCAAGAGACCCAGTACTTC. This sequence encodes CASSTQGAPLQETQYF. The chain carries TRBV3-1 (or the pseudogene TRBV3-2) and TRBJ2-5; D is perhaps TRBD1 (5 bases). Germline CDR1 LGHDT, CDR2 YNNKEL (reference sequence). V was pared by 5 bases and J by 1 base, with 17 bases between. This CDR3 region has 16 residues.